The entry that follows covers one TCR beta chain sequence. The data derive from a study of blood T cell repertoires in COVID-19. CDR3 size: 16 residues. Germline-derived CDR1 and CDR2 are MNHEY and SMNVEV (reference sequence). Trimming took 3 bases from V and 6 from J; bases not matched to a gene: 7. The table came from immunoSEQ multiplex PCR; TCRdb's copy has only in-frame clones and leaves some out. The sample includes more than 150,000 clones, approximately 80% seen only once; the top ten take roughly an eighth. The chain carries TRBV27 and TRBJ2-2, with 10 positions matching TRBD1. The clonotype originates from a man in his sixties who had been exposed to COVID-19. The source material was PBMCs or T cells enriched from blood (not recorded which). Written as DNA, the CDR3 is TGTGCCAGCAGTTTGGCCGGCGGGACAGGGGCCGGGGAGCTGTTTTTT. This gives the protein CASSLAGGTGAGELFF.